This T cell receptor beta chain originates from a study of regulatory T cells in long-lasting Graves disease. General study results and limits: Relative to new patients (roughly 970), persistent patients exhibited greater sharing of public clonotypes (around 3,000). TRBV28 was favored in persistent disease, as were TRBJ1-2 and TRBJ2-5. Persistent Graves' disease cases displayed lower TCR diversity than newly diagnosed ones.

The CDR3 contains 13 residues. Trimming took 6 bases from V and 7 from J, leaving 15 bases between them. At least ten counts were recorded for this clonotype. What it binds is not known. Time point indicated: persistent/refractory GD, antithyroid drugs over 5 years with positive TRAb. RNA from PBMCs was the source of the TCR library. Arm-PCR of CDR3 regions and iRepertoire HTBI primers were used to build TCR beta libraries. TCRdb processed the multiplex PCR reads anew with MiXCR; each CDR3 protein has one entry. The sample lists roughly 300,000 distinct CDR3 sequences, 20% to 25% occurring once. The chain uses TRBV12-3 or TRBV12-4 and TRBJ1-1; D perhaps matches TRBD1 (5 bases). Sequencing was performed on peripheral blood mononuclear cells (PBMCs), taken when the disease was refractory, from a patient treated with antithyroid drugs. This sequence was found in a female donor with Graves disease. The CDR3 here is CASRPSGLGEAFF. CDR3 nucleotides: TGTGCCAGCAGGCCCTCAGGGCTGGGTGAAGCTTTCTTT.